The 26 T cell receptor beta chains below all came from one sample that was sequenced in a study of blood T cell repertoires in COVID-19. Profiling relied on immunoSEQ multiplex PCR, and the TCRdb table lists in-frame clones only, not all of them. The table lists 170,000 or so clones, 70% to 90% of them singletons. Source material: peripheral blood. The receptors derive from a man in his sixties with COVID-19, enrolled during active disease.

The chain is built from TRBV29-1 and TRBJ1-4; D not resolved. The CDR3 is made up of 12 amino acids. The germline V gene has CDR1 SQVTM and CDR2 ANQGSEA. The V end was cut by 5 bases, the J end by 7 bases, with 11 bases between. The CDR3 loop reads CSVPGEGEKLFF. CDR3 nucleotides: TGCAGCGTTCCAGGTGAGGGTGAAAAACTGTTTTTT. Combining the CDR3 with reference TRBV29-1 and TRBJ1-4 gives the whole variable domain SAVISQKPSRDICQRGTSLTIQCQVDSQVTMMFWYRQQPGQSLTLIATANQGSEATYESGFVIDKFPISRPNLTFSTLTVSNMSPEDSSIYLCSVPGEGEKLFFGSGTQLSVL.

This chain joins TRBV7-9 and TRBJ2-7; D possibly corresponds to TRBD1 (6 bases). The CDR3 extends over 15 amino acids. Looked up from germline, CDR1 is SEHNR and CDR2 is FQNEAQ (reference sequence). V was clipped by 1 base and J by 5 bases, with 15 bases between them. CDR3 amino acids: CASSLVEGVSHEQYF. The DNA for the CDR3 is TGTGCCAGCAGCTTAGTAGAGGGGGTGTCCCACGAGCAGTACTTC.

This chain connects TRBV7-9 to TRBJ2-7, with 8 positions matching TRBD1. Germline trimming cut 4 bases from V and 2 bases from J; bases unmatched to any gene: 4. Germline-derived CDR1 and CDR2 are SEHNR and FQNEAQ (reference sequence). The CDR3 sequence is 14 residues long. CDR3 nucleotide sequence: TGTGCCAGCAGCTCGGACAGGGTCCCCTACGAGCAGTACTTC. Amino acid sequence: CASSSDRVPYEQYF.

The genes are TRBV2 and TRBJ1-6; D unresolved. The CDR3 spans 13 residues. Trimming left V 3 bases short and J 9 bases short, with 9 bases between. Germline lookup yields CDR1 SNHLY and CDR2 FYNNEI. The CDR3 sequence is CASSDTEASPLHF. CDR3 DNA sequence: TGTGCCAGCAGTGATACCGAGGCTTCACCCCTCCACTTT.

CDR3: CASSDQVYTEAFF. In DNA form, the CDR3 reads TGTGCCAGCAGTGATCAGGTCTACACTGAAGCTTTCTTT. The V gene is TRBV2, the J gene TRBJ1-1; D remains unclear. This CDR3 has 13 residues. The germline V gene encodes CDR1 SNHLY and CDR2 FYNNEI. V lost 3 bases and J 3 bases, leaving 8 bases between the germline ends.

J is TRBJ1-1 and V is TRBV5-1; D perhaps matches TRBD1 (6 bases). Trimming shortened V by 8 bases and J by 10 bases, and 24 bases separated the two germline ends. The CDR3 is 14 amino acids. Germline V CDR1 and CDR2: SGHRS, YFSETQ. CDR3: CASSQSGSGAGAFF. In nucleotides, the CDR3 is TGCGCCAGTTCACAAAGTGGTTCAGGGGCTGGAGCTTTCTTT.

The chain has TRBV21-1 and TRBJ1-3; the table assigns TRBD1, which was not confirmed against the DNA. TRBV21-1 is deemed a pseudogene. This CDR3 is 18 amino acids long. The CDR3 loop reads CASSKLGLDRGRGNTIYF. DNA for the CDR3: TGTGCCAGCAGCAAATTAGGATTGGACAGGGGGCGAGGAAACACCATATATTTT.

The V gene is TRBV19, the J gene TRBJ1-1; 8 bases fit TRBD1. The CDR3 sequence is 13 residues long. With V trimmed by 4 bases and J by 5 bases, 3 bases remained unmatched. Germline CDR1 LNHDA, CDR2 SQIVND (reference sequence). This chain's CDR3 is CASSKQGGTEAFF. In DNA form, the CDR3 reads TGTGCCAGTAGTAAACAGGGGGGTACTGAAGCTTTCTTT. The whole variable domain, filled in from reference TRBV19 and TRBJ1-1, reads DGGITQSPKYLFRKEGQNVTLSCEQNLNHDAMYWYRQDPGQGLRLIYYSQIVNDFQKGDIAEGYSVSREKKESFPLTVTSAQKNPTAFYLCASSKQGGTEAFFGQGTRLTVV.

The chain carries TRBV7-2 and TRBJ1-5, with 10 bases fitting TRBD1. V trimming: 4 bases; J trimming: 7 bases; junction bases outside the gene matches: 4. This CDR3 region has 14 residues. Germline loops: CDR1 SGHTA, CDR2 FQGNSA. The CDR3, as DNA: TGTGCCAGCAGCTCAGGGACAGGGGAACAGCCCCAGCATTTT. This encodes CASSSGTGEQPQHF.

The chain carries TRBV7-3 and TRBJ1-4; 7 positions match TRBD1. J lost 4 bases, V lost 4 bases, and 6 bases had no gene match. This CDR3 is 15 amino acids long. CDR1 SGHTA and CDR2 FQGTGA come from the germline V gene. The CDR3 DNA reads as TGTGCCAGCAGCTCCGAGGGGGCGTTTAATGAAAAACTGTTTTTT. It specifies CASSSEGAFNEKLFF.

The V and J genes are TRBV24-1 and TRBJ1-1, with D unresolved. V was clipped by 5 bases and J by 4 bases, with 10 bases between them. CDR1 is KGHDR and CDR2 is SFDVKD in the germline V gene. The CDR3 runs to 13 residues. DNA for the CDR3: TGTGCCACCAGTGTTGAGGGTAGCACTGAAGCTTTCTTT. Encoded protein: CATSVEGSTEAFF.

The chain links TRBV4-1 to TRBJ1-6; 9 bases match TRBD1. The J segment lost 11 bases and the V segment lost 6 bases, leaving 20 bases of the junction unmatched. Germline CDR1 is MGHRA and CDR2 is YSYEKL. The CDR3 is made up of 18 amino acids. The CDR3 DNA is TGCGCCAGCAGTTGGAAGAAGGGGGACAGGGCATCAAATCCACCCCTCCACTTT. Translation gives CASSWKKGDRASNPPLHF.

V and J are TRBV28 and TRBJ1-5; 8 bases agree with TRBD1. Germline assignment: CDR1 MDHEN and CDR2 SYDVKM. Germline trimming cut 10 bases from V and 6 bases from J; bases unmatched to any gene: 8. The CDR3 consists of 13 residues. Here the CDR3 reads CATRGQGFQPQHF. CDR3 coding DNA: TGTGCCACCAGGGGGCAGGGGTTTCAGCCCCAGCATTTT.

The CDR3 sequence is CASTDGQVNYGYTF. The CDR3 DNA follows: TGTGCCAGCACCGATGGACAGGTGAACTATGGCTACACCTTC. The chain employs TRBV28 and TRBJ1-2; 7 nucleotides line up with TRBD1. V dropped 7 bases and J dropped 2; count of bases not matched to a gene: 7. In germline, CDR1 is MDHEN, CDR2 SYDVKM. This CDR3 has 14 residues.

This chain links TRBV19 with TRBJ2-7; TRBD2 is a possible D gene (5 bases). CDR3 length: 15 amino acids. Germline-derived CDR1 and CDR2 are LNHDA and SQIVND (reference sequence). The V end was cut by 2 bases, the J end by 3 bases, with 14 bases between. CDR3: CASSITTMPLYEQYF. The CDR3 DNA reads as TGTGCCAGTAGTATAACGACTATGCCCCTCTACGAGCAGTACTTC.

The V call is TRBV5-1, the J call TRBJ1-2; TRBD1 aligns across 8 bases. Germline V gene data show CDR1 as SGHRS and CDR2 as YFSETQ. The trim removed 4 bases at V and 4 bases at J, leaving 9 bases unmatched. The CDR3 runs 15 residues. CDR3 sequence: CASSTDRGSLYGYTF. In nucleotides, the CDR3 is TGCGCCAGCAGCACCGACAGGGGATCCCTCTATGGCTACACCTTC.

V usage is TRBV28 and J usage is TRBJ2-7, with 12 bases fitting TRBD1. CDR3 length: 15 amino acids. Germline V gene lookup returns CDR1 MDHEN and CDR2 SYDVKM. Trimming at V came to 1 base and at J to 4 bases, leaving 2 bases not matched to a gene. The DNA of the CDR3 is TGTGCCAGCAGTTTATCGGGACAGGGGGCGTACGAGCAGTACTTC. This gives the protein CASSLSGQGAYEQYF.

J is TRBJ2-1 and V is TRBV28; TRBD1 matches 8 bases. V trimming: 6 bases; J trimming: 16 bases; junction bases outside the gene matches: 14. This CDR3 contains 13 residues. Germline V gives CDR1 MDHEN, CDR2 SYDVKM. CDR3 protein: CASRGQGLGPHFF. CDR3 DNA sequence: TGTGCCAGCAGAGGACAGGGTCTCGGACCGCACTTCTTC.

This chain connects TRBV7-2 to TRBJ2-4; D unresolved. CDR1 and CDR2 from the germline V gene are SGHTA and FQGNSA. The V gene lost 4 bases and the J gene lost 5 bases, with 9 bases spanning the gap. The CDR3 covers 13 residues. CDR3 nucleotides: TGTGCCAGCAGCTCTTTTTTAGAAAACATTCAGTACTTC. It encodes CASSSFLENIQYF.

This rearrangement joins TRBV9 to TRBJ2-4; possible D gene TRBD1, 5 bases. Trimming left V 0 bases short and J 5 bases short, with 12 bases between. This CDR3 is 15 amino acids long. Per germline, CDR1 SGDLS and CDR2 YYNGEE. In DNA, the CDR3 is TGTGCCAGCAGCGTAGATAAGGGGTCGGAAAACATTCAGTACTTC. This encodes CASSVDKGSENIQYF.

The chain recombines TRBV25-1 with TRBJ1-1; D is perhaps TRBD1 (6 bases). The V end lost 0 bases, the J end lost 6 bases, and 14 bases lay between the germline ends. The CDR3 runs 15 residues. Germline CDR1 reads MGHDK; CDR2 reads SYGVNS. For the CDR3, the DNA is TGTGCCAGCAGTGAATACAAAAGGGGGAGATCTGAAGCTTTCTTT. Amino acids: CASSEYKRGRSEAFF.

The chain carries TRBV28 and TRBJ2-2; D not resolved. Trimming took 7 bases from V and 0 from J, leaving 6 bases between them. Germline V gives CDR1 MDHEN, CDR2 SYDVKM. This CDR3 is 13 amino acids long. CDR3: CASTLPNTGELFF. DNA for the CDR3: TGTGCCAGCACTCTTCCGAACACCGGGGAGCTGTTTTTT.

The chain has TRBV11-3 and TRBJ1-1; tentative D call: TRBD1 (5 bases). The CDR3 runs 15 residues. V lost 6 bases to trimming and J lost 4 bases, with 18 bases between them. In germline, CDR1 is SGHNT, CDR2 YENEEA. The DNA of the CDR3 is TGTGCCAGCAGGCCTCAGCCCGTCGGGGGCACTGAAGCTTTCTTT. Its protein product is CASRPQPVGGTEAFF.

The chain uses TRBV5-4 and TRBJ2-1, with TRBD2 matching over 7 bases. Losses at the gene ends were 0 bases for V and 4 bases for J; bases not matched to a gene: 4. This CDR3 comprises 15 residues. CDR1 and CDR2 (germline): SGHNT, YYREEE (reference sequence). The CDR3 DNA follows: TGTGCCAGCAGCTTGGGGACGGGGGGATACAATGAGCAGTTCTTC. This codes for CASSLGTGGYNEQFF.

The chain joins TRBV7-9 to TRBJ1-1, with D hard to call. This CDR3 region has 13 residues. Germline values: CDR1 SEHNR, CDR2 FQNEAQ (reference sequence). V lost 11 bases, J lost 4 bases, and 17 bases lay in between. CDR3 in DNA: TGTGCCGGAACGGGAGGCCTGAGCACTGAAGCTTTCTTT. Its translation: CAGTGGLSTEAFF.

The CDR3 region is CASSLGAVYNEQFF. The DNA of the CDR3 is TGTGCCAGCAGCTTAGGGGCCGTCTACAATGAGCAGTTCTTC. The rearrangement uses TRBV11-1 and TRBJ2-1; D not certain. The V gene lost 1 base and the J gene lost 3 bases, with 7 bases spanning the gap. The CDR3 extends over 14 amino acids. Looked up from germline, CDR1 is SGHAT and CDR2 is FQDESV (reference sequence).